This record concerns one T cell receptor beta chain sequence. Its antigen remains unidentified. The data were taken from a study of a mutant IDH1 vaccine in newly diagnosed glioma. The overall study: There were eight vaccinations for patients, given in weeks 1, 3, 5, 7, 11, 15, 19 and 23.

V gave up 3 bases and J gave up 1 base; unmatched junction bases: 5. The CDR3 totals 16 residues. Germline V gives CDR1 SGDLS, CDR2 YYNGEE. Time point of the sample: week 23, last vaccination. Every single dose of the vaccine, 300 ug of mutant IDH1 20-mer peptide, came with topical imiquimod. Each tumor in the donors was a new WHO grade 3 or 4 astrocytoma, IDH1-mutant and ATRX-lost. Points from the study as a whole: Pseudoprogression seemingly bore no relation to changes in top peripheral T cell clonotypes.

Produced via immunoSEQ multiplex PCR; TCRdb's table is partial and in-frame only. The data show roughly 52,000 clones, roughly 80% seen once. Sequencing was performed on PBMCs, taken from a glioma patient whose treatment included an IDH1 peptide vaccine. This clonotype was sampled from a man aged 35-49 years with glioma. V and J are TRBV9 and TRBJ2-5; 11 nucleotides agree with TRBD2. The CDR3 bases are TGTGCCAGCAGCGCCCATAGCGGGGGGGCCCAAGAGACCCAGTACTTC. Its protein is CASSAHSGGAQETQYF.